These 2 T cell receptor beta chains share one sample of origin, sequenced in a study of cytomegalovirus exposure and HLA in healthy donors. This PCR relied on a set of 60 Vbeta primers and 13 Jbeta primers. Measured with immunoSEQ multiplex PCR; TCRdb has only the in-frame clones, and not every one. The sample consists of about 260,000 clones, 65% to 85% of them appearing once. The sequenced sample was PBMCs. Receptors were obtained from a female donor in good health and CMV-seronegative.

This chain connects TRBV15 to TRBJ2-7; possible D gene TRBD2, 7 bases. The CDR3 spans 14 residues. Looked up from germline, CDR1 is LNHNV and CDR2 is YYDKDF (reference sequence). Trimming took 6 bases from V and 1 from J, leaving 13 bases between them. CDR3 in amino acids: CATSWGGASYEQYF. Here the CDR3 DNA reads TGTGCCACCAGTTGGGGGGGCGCTTCCTACGAGCAGTACTTC.

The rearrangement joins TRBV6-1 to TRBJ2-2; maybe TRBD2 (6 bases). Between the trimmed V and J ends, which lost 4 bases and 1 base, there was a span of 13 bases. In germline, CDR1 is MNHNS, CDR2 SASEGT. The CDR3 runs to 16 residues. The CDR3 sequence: CASSVAGLLNTGELFF. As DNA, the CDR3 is TGTGCCAGCAGTGTGGCGGGACTCCTGAACACCGGGGAGCTGTTTTTT.